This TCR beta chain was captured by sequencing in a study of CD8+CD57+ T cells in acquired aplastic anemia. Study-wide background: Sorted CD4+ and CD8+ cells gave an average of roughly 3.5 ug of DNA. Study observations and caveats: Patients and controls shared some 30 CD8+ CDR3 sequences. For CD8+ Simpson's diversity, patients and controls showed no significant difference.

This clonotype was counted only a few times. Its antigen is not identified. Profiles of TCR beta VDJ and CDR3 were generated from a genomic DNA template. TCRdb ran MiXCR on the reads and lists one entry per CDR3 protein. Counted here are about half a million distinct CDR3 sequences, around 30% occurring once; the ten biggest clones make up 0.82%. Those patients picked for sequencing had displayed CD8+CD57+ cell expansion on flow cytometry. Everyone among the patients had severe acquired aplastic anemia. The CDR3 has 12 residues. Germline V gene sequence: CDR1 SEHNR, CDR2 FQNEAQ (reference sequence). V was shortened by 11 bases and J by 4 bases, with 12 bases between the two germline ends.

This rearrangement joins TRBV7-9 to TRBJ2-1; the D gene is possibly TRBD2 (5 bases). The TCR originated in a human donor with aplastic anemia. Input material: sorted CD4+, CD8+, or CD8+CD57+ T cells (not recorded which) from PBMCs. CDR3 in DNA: TGTGCCGGAGCGGCCCCTTACAATGAGCAGTTCTTC. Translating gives CAGAAPYNEQFF.